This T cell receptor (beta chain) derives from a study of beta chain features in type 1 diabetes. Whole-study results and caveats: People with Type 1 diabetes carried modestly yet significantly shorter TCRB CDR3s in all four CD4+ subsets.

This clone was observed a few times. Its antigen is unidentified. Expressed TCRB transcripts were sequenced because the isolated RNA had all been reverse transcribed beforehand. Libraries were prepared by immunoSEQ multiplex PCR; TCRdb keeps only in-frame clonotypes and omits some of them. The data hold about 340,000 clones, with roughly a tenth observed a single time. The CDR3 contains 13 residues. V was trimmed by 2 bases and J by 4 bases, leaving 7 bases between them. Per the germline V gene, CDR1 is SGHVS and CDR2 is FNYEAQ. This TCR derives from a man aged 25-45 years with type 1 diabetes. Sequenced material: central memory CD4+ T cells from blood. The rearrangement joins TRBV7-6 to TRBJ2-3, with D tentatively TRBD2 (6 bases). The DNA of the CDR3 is TGTGCCAGCAGCTTACCGGGGGCAGATACGCAGTATTTT. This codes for CASSLPGADTQYF.